This TCR beta chain was recorded in a study of T cell responses to AZD1222 COVID-19 vaccine. Findings and limits, study-wide: The study identified only a handful of AZD1222 recipients as seropositive at baseline. Two doses of AZD1222 preceded a rise in Spike-specific TCR breadth and depth.

Only in-frame clones appear in the TCRdb table, and some are missing; sequencing was by immunoSEQ multiplex PCR. Here the sample spans 150,000 to 180,000 clones, 86% being singletons. This CDR3 contains 12 residues. CDR1 and CDR2 from the germline V gene are LNHDA and SQIVND (reference sequence). V gave up 4 bases and J gave up 6 bases, with 6 bases separating them. Worth noting for this clone: Its specificity is unknown.

The sequences come from peripheral blood, collected on day 0 of MenACWY control vaccination. The V and J genes are TRBV19 and TRBJ2-2, with no clear D. This receptor was obtained from an adult in good health. Here the CDR3 DNA reads TGTGCCAGTAGTAGGATCTCCGGGGAGCTGTTTTTT. This sequence encodes CASSRISGELFF.